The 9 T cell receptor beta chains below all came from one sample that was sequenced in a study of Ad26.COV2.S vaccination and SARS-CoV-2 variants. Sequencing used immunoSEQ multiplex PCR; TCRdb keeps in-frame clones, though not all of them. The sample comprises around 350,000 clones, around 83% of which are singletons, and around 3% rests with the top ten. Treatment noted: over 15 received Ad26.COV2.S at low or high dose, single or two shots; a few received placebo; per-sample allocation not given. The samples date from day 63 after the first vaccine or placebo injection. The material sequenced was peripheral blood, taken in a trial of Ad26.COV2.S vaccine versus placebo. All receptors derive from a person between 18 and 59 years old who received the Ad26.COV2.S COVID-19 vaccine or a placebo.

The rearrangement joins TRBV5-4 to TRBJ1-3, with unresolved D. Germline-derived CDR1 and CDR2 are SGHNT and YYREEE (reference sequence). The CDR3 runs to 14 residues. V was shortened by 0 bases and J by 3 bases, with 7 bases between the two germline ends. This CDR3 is CASSLAGVGNTIYF. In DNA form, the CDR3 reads TGTGCCAGCAGCTTGGCAGGCGTTGGAAACACCATATATTTT.

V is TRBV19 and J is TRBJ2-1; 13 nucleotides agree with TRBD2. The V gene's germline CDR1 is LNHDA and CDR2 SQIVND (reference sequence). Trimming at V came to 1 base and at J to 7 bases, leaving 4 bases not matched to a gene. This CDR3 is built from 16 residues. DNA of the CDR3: TGTGCCAGTAGTATAGGACTAGCGGGAGGCCAGAATGAGCAGTTCTTC. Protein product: CASSIGLAGGQNEQFF.

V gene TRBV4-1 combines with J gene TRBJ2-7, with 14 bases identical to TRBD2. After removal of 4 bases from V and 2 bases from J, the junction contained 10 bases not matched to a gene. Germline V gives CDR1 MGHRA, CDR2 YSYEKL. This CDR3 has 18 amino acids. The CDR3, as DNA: TGCGCCAGCAGCCGACAGGTGGGACTAGCGGGAGTTGCCTACGAGCAGTACTTC. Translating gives CASSRQVGLAGVAYEQYF.

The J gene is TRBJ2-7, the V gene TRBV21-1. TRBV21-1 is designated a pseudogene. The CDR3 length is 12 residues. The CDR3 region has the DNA TGTGCCAGCAGCAAAGGCAAGGGCGAGCAGTACTTC. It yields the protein CASSKGKGEQYF.

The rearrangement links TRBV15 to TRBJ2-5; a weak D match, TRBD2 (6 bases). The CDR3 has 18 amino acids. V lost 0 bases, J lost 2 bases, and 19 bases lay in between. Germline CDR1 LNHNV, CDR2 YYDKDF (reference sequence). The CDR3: CATSRDGTWWVGQETQYF. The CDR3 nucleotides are TGTGCCACCAGCAGAGATGGGACTTGGTGGGTCGGTCAAGAGACCCAGTACTTC.

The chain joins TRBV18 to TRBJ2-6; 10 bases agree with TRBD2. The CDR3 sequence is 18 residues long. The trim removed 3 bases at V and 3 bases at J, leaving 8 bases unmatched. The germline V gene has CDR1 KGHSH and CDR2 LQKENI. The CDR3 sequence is CASSPSGLAGVGANVLTF. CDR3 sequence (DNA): TGTGCCAGCTCACCGTCTGGGCTAGCGGGAGTTGGGGCCAACGTCCTGACTTTC.

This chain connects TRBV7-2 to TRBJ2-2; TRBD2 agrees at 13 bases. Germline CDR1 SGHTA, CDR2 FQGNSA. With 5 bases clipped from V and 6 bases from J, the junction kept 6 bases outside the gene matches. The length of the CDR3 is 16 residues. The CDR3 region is CASSERTSGGPGELFF. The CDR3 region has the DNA TGTGCCAGCAGCGAACGGACTAGCGGGGGTCCCGGGGAGCTGTTTTTT.

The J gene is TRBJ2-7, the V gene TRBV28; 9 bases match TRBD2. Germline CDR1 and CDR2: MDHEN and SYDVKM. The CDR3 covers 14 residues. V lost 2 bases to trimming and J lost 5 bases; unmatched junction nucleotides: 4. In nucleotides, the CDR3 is TGTGCCAGCAGTTTACTAGCGGGAAACCACGAGCAGTACTTC. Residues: CASSLLAGNHEQYF. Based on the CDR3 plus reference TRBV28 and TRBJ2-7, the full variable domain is DVKVTQSSRYLVKRTGEKVFLECVQDMDHENMFWYRQDPGLGLRLIYFSYDVKMKEKGDIPEGYSVSREKKERFSLILESASTNQTSMYLCASSLLAGNHEQYFGPGTRLTVT.

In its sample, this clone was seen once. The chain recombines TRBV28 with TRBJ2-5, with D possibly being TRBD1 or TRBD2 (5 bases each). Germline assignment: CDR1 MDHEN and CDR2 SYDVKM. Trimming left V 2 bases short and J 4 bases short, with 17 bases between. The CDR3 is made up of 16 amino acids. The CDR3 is CASSLRDPAGSETQYF. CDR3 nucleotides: TGTGCCAGCAGTTTACGGGACCCAGCAGGGTCAGAGACCCAGTACTTC.